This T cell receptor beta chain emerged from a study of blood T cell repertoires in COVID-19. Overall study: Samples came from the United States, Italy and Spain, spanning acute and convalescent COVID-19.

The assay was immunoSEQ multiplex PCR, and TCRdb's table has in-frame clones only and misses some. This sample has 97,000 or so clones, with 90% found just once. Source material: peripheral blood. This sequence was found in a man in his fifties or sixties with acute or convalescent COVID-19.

DNA of the CDR3: TGTGCCATAACAGGGGACCGCTCCTACGAGCAGTACTTC. This encodes CAITGDRSYEQYF. The rearrangement uses TRBV2 and TRBJ2-7; the match to TRBD1 covers 7 bases. J lost 0 bases, V lost 10 bases, and 6 bases had no gene match. The CDR3 has 13 amino acids. The germline V gene has CDR1 SNHLY and CDR2 FYNNEI.